The text below deals with one T cell receptor beta chain. Its antigen remains unidentified. This entry comes from a study of T-cell reconstitution after alpha-beta-depleted transplantation in children. Study conclusions and caveats: By one year post-transplant, T-cell counts and diversity largely arose from T cells that were newly produced. At around two months after transplant, the alpha-beta T cells were reportedly derived from several hundred expanded clones that came from non-depleted graft cells. Surviving recipient T cells and intrathymic progenitors accounted for some patients' high TCRbeta diversity at day 60.

Using unique molecular identifiers, the investigators prepared the TCRbeta library. TCRdb re-called the PCR reads with MiXCR, one entry per CDR3 protein. Of 700,000 to 950,000 distinct CDR3 sequences listed, under 20% were seen once; the top ten hold roughly 5%. Germline loops: CDR1 SQVTM, CDR2 ANQGSEA. V lost 6 bases and J lost 4, with 24 bases in between. The CDR3 is made up of 16 amino acids. The sample in question was PBMCs, mostly from graft donor cells, obtained 360 days after TCRalphabeta/CD19-depleted stem cell transplant. This chain links TRBV29-1 with TRBJ1-2; TRBD1 might be the D (6 bases). The clonotype originates from a male patient younger than 18 who had a stem cell transplant for acute lymphoblastic leukemia, so the T cells may come from the graft donor. This CDR3 reads CSVRIVTREGGYGYTF. As DNA, the CDR3 is TGCAGCGTACGTATTGTGACGCGGGAAGGGGGCTATGGCTACACCTTC. The variable domain in full, completed from reference TRBV29-1 and TRBJ1-2, reads SAVISQKPSRDICQRGTSLTIQCQVDSQVTMMFWYRQQPGQSLTLIATANQGSEATYESGFVIDKFPISRPNLTFSTLTVSNMSPEDSSIYLCSVRIVTREGGYGYTFGSGTRLTVV.